These T cell receptor beta chains were read from a single sample in a study of T cell responses to AZD1222 COVID-19 vaccine. Assay: immunoSEQ multiplex PCR; the TCRdb copy retains only in-frame clones and omits some. In the table there are 90,000 to 150,000 clones, about 82% of which are singletons. The specimen was peripheral blood, collected 28 days after the second AZD1222 dose. These receptor sequences come from an adult who received the AZD1222 COVID-19 vaccine. Each CDR3 is given with its conserved first and last residue. The D gene is left open where the match is weak. Rows give clone size only sometimes, using once, few, many, or a class for an expanded clone.

-	TRBJ1-2	TRBV7-8	TRBD1	CASSLGQTNYGYTF	TGTGCCAGCAGCCTGGGACAGACTAACTATGGCTACACCTTC
-	TRBJ2-1	TRBV6-5	TRBD1	CPRDRGLDEQFF	TGTCCCCGGGACAGGGGGCTCGATGAGCAGTTCTTC
-	TRBJ2-5	TRBV5-1	TRBD1	CASSLQGAERETQYF	TGCGCCAGCAGCTTACAGGGGGCTGAGCGAGAGACCCAGTACTTC
-	TRBJ1-1	TRBV28	-	CASSFKFKPGHWNTEAFF	TGTGCCAGCAGTTTTAAGTTCAAACCGGGACACTGGAACACTGAAGCTTTCTTT
-	TRBJ1-1	TRBV12-3/TRBV12-4	-	CASSWTTEAFF	TGTGCCAGCAGTTGGACCACTGAAGCTTTCTTT
-	TRBJ1-2	TRBV7-9	-	CASSKDRSYGYTF	TGTGCCAGCAGTAAAGACAGGTCCTATGGCTACACCTTC
-	TRBJ1-1	TRBV28	-	CASSPFLGTMNTEAFF	TGTGCCAGCAGCCCTTTTCTTGGGACCATGAACACTGAAGCTTTCTTT
-	TRBJ2-7	TRBV11-1	-	CASSLEAMGPQYF	TGTGCCAGCAGCTTAGAGGCGATGGGGCCCCAGTACTTC
-	TRBJ2-7	TRBV5-1	TRBD1	CASSSGQGQQYF	TGCGCCAGCAGCTCGGGACAGGGTCAGCAGTACTTC
-	TRBJ1-2	TRBV6-5	TRBD1	CASSYEGQGHYGYTF	TGTGCCAGCAGTTACGAGGGACAGGGTCACTATGGCTACACCTTC
-	TRBJ2-4	TRBV6-5	TRBD1	CASSRGQGQGIQYF	TGTGCCAGCAGTAGGGGACAGGGGCAAGGCATTCAGTACTTC
-	TRBJ2-1	TRBV5-1	TRBD2	CASSRGLAGEHEQFF	TGCGCCAGCAGCCGGGGACTAGCGGGAGAGCATGAGCAGTTCTTC
-	TRBJ1-1	TRBV12-3/TRBV12-4	-	CASSWGTLEAFF	TGTGCCAGCAGTTGGGGGACACTTGAAGCTTTCTTT
-	TRBJ2-2	TRBV29-1	TRBD1	CSVRTGGEFDTGELFF	TGCAGCGTTCGGACAGGGGGCGAATTTGACACCGGGGAGCTGTTTTTT
-	TRBJ1-1	TRBV2	TRBD1	CASNIRGTEAFF	TGTGCCAGTAACATCAGGGGGACTGAAGCTTTCTTT
-	TRBJ2-5	TRBV11-2	TRBD2	CASSSLAGGEETQYF	TGTGCCAGCAGCTCCTTAGCGGGAGGCGAGGAGACCCAGTACTTC
-	TRBJ1-1	TRBV18	-	CASSPTSRDTEAFF	TGTGCCAGCTCACCGACCAGCCGGGACACTGAAGCTTTCTTT
-	TRBJ2-1	TRBV7-2	TRBD1	CASSPMTRGPYNEQFF	TGTGCCAGCAGCCCAATGACGAGGGGGCCCTACAATGAGCAGTTCTTC
once	TRBJ2-3	TRBV19	TRBD1	CASSIRTGVRYF	TGTGCCAGTAGTATCCGGACAGGGGTACGTTATTTT
-	TRBJ2-2	TRBV7-9	-	CASSRGQRGTGELFF	TGTGCCAGCAGCCGGGGACAGCGGGGCACCGGGGAGCTGTTTTTT
-	TRBJ2-3	TRBV5-1	-	CASTNRSSTDTQYF	TGCGCCAGCACGAATCGGAGTAGCACAGATACGCAGTATTTT
-	TRBJ2-7	TRBV5-1	TRBD2	CASSPTAGSYEQYF	TGCGCCAGCAGCCCAACAGCGGGGTCGTACGAGCAGTACTTC
-	TRBJ2-3	TRBV6-5	-	CASSYFAGSDPDTQYF	TGTGCCAGCAGTTACTTTGCGGGAAGCGATCCAGATACGCAGTATTTT
-	TRBJ1-6	TRBV13	-	CASSFEGTANSPLHF	TGTGCCAGCAGCTTCGAGGGGACCGCGAACTCACCCCTCCACTTT
-	TRBJ2-2	TRBV25-1	TRBD1	CASSATGTGELFF	TGTGCCAGCAGTGCGACAGGGACCGGGGAGCTGTTTTTT
-	TRBJ1-2	TRBV29-1	-	CSVELGPNYGYTF	TGCAGCGTTGAACTGGGACCGAACTATGGCTACACCTTC
-	TRBJ1-1	TRBV27	TRBD1	CASISDRGNTEAFF	TGTGCCAGCATCTCGGACAGGGGGAACACTGAAGCTTTCTTT
-	TRBJ1-2	TRBV7-9	TRBD1	CASSFTGQGAGGYTF	TGTGCCAGCAGCTTCACGGGACAGGGGGCTGGTGGCTACACCTTC
-	TRBJ2-1	TRBV7-8	-	CASTYLPRSSYNEQFF	TGTGCCAGCACCTACCTCCCCCGGAGCTCCTACAATGAGCAGTTCTTC
once	TRBJ2-1	TRBV9	-	CASPEYDRRVIYNEQFF	TGTGCCAGCCCGGAATACGACCGTCGGGTCATCTACAATGAGCAGTTCTTC
-	TRBJ2-1	TRBV10-3	-	CAASAGENEQFF	TGTGCCGCCTCGGCAGGGGAAAATGAGCAGTTCTTC
-	TRBJ2-1	TRBV19	-	CASRQSGTSSYNEQFF	TGTGCCAGTAGGCAATCCGGGACGAGCTCTTACAATGAGCAGTTCTTC
once	TRBJ2-7	TRBV7-6	TRBD1	CASSLDLRGSLTYEQYF	TGTGCCAGCAGCTTAGACCTCAGGGGGTCTCTCACCTACGAGCAGTACTTC
-	TRBJ1-2	TRBV18	-	CASSHVRDGYTF	TGTGCCAGCTCTCACGTGCGGGATGGCTACACCTTC
-	TRBJ1-4	TRBV7-6	-	CASSSKSGASKANEKLFF	TGTGCCAGCAGCTCAAAATCCGGGGCGTCTAAAGCTAATGAAAAACTGTTTTTT
few	TRBJ2-7	TRBV2	-	CASSPPDGRDRHEQYF	TGTGCCAGCAGTCCCCCCGATGGCCGGGACCGCCACGAGCAGTACTTC
-	TRBJ1-6	TRBV11-2	-	CASSLEGVHNSPLHF	TGTGCCAGCAGCTTAGAGGGGGTTCATAATTCACCCCTCCACTTT
-	TRBJ1-2	TRBV6-5	-	CASSPGGGANYGYTF	TGTGCCAGCAGTCCCGGCGGGGGAGCTAACTATGGCTACACCTTC
-	TRBJ1-2	TRBV29-1	-	CSGGGGNYGYTF	TGCAGCGGCGGGGGGGGTAACTATGGCTACACCTTC
once	TRBJ2-5	TRBV7-2	-	CASSLIGTAETQYF	TGTGCCAGCAGCTTGATCGGGACTGCAGAGACCCAGTACTTC
-	TRBJ2-7	TRBV27	-	CASSLPSARYEQYF	TGTGCCAGCAGTTTACCCAGCGCCCGCTACGAGCAGTACTTC
-	TRBJ1-1	TRBV27	TRBD1	CASSTRVTGDLNMNTEAFF	TGTGCCAGCAGCACCCGGGTAACAGGGGACTTAAACATGAACACTGAAGCTTTCTTT
once	TRBJ1-1	TRBV11-2	TRBD1	CASSLVRGRDTEAFF	TGTGCCAGCAGCTTAGTAAGGGGGCGGGACACTGAAGCTTTCTTT
-	TRBJ2-1	TRBV7-2	-	CASSPDSSYNEQFF	TGTGCCAGCAGCCCGGACAGCTCCTACAATGAGCAGTTCTTC